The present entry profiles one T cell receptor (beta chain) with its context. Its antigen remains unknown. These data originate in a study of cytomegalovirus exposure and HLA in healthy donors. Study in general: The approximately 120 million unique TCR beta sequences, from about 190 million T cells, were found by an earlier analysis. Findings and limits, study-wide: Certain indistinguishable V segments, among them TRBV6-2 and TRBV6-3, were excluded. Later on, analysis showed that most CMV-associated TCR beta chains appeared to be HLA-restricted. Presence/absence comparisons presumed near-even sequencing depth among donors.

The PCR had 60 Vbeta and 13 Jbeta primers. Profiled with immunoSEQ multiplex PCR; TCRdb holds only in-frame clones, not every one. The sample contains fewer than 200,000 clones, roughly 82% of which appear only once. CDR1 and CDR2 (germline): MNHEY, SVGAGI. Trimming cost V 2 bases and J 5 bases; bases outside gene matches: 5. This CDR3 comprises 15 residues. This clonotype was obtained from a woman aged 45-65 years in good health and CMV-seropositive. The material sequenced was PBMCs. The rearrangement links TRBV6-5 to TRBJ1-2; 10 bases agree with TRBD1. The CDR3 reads CASSYTRDRGYGYTF. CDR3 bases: TGTGCCAGCAGTTACACCCGGGACAGGGGTTATGGCTACACCTTC.